These T cell receptor beta chains were read from a single sample in a study of blood T cell repertoires in COVID-19. Data came from immunoSEQ multiplex PCR; TCRdb stores just in-frame clones and leaves some out. The sample yields some 240,000 clones, approximately 84% seen once. Sample: PBMCs or T cells enriched from blood (not recorded which). These receptors were obtained from a woman aged 45 to 65 who had been exposed to COVID-19. The CDR3 runs from the conserved cysteine through the conserved F or W. D genes are given only for firm matches. Rows may omit the clone size; those that give it use once, few, many or a size class.

d_call,v_call,j_call,clone_size,cdr3_aa,cdr3_nt
TRBD1,TRBV11-2,TRBJ1-2,many,CASSIDRAHNGYTF,TGTGCCAGCAGCATCGACAGGGCCCATAATGGCTACACCTTC
TRBD1,TRBV10-1,TRBJ1-1,.,CASSADRAAEAFF,TGCGCCAGCAGTGCTGACAGGGCCGCTGAAGCTTTCTTT
TRBD2,TRBV7-8,TRBJ2-1,.,CASSLDPGGTNEQFF,TGTGCCAGCAGCTTAGATCCGGGGGGGACCAATGAGCAGTTCTTC
TRBD1,TRBV28,TRBJ1-2,.,CASGSLQGILGYTF,TGTGCCAGCGGGTCTTTACAGGGGATCCTCGGCTACACCTTC
TRBD2,TRBV10-3,TRBJ2-7,.,CAMSGDSSSYEQYF,TGTGCCATGAGCGGGGATAGTTCGTCCTACGAGCAGTACTTC
.,TRBV2,TRBJ2-1,once,CASTLQEPAYNEQFF,TGTGCCAGCACCTTACAGGAGCCCGCCTACAATGAGCAGTTCTTC
.,TRBV27,TRBJ2-5,.,CASRLLAEETQYF,TGTGCCAGCAGACTCCTAGCAGAGGAGACCCAGTACTTC
.,TRBV5-4,TRBJ1-6,once,CASSERGAYNSPLHF,TGTGCCAGCAGCGAAAGGGGCGCCTATAATTCACCCCTCCACTTT
TRBD1,TRBV6-2/TRBV6-3,TRBJ1-6,.,CASSSRDRGDSPLHF,TGTGCCAGCAGTTCCCGGGACAGGGGCGATTCACCCCTCCACTTT
TRBD1,TRBV5-6,TRBJ1-5,.,CASTLGTGWNQPQHF,TGTGCCAGCACCTTGGGGACAGGGTGGAATCAGCCCCAGCATTTT
.,TRBV18,TRBJ1-1,.,CASSPAPGANTEAFF,TGTGCCAGCTCCCCCGCGCCCGGAGCGAACACTGAAGCTTTCTTT
.,TRBV5-1,TRBJ1-1,.,CASSLDGFMNTEAFF,TGCGCCAGCAGCTTGGATGGCTTCATGAACACTGAAGCTTTCTTT
.,TRBV9,TRBJ2-7,.,CASSPSGWAYEQYF,TGTGCCAGCAGCCCCAGCGGGTGGGCCTACGAGCAGTACTTC
.,TRBV3-1/TRBV3-2,TRBJ1-5,.,CASSLAGYQPQHF,TGTGCCAGCAGCCTCGCAGGGTATCAGCCCCAGCATTTT
TRBD1,TRBV6-5,TRBJ1-5,once,CASSPQGDSNQPQHF,TGTGCCAGCAGCCCACAGGGGGATAGCAATCAGCCCCAGCATTTT
.,TRBV25-1,TRBJ1-2,.,CASSFSGAGDGYTF,TGTGCCAGCAGCTTCTCAGGGGCAGGGGATGGCTACACCTTC
.,TRBV7-2,TRBJ1-1,.,CASSWAPGTEAFF,TGTGCCAGCAGCTGGGCGCCGGGGACTGAAGCTTTCTTT
TRBD1,TRBV29-1,TRBJ2-7,.,CSVRVQGAQKYEQYF,TGCAGCGTTCGGGTACAGGGGGCGCAGAAATACGAGCAGTACTTC
.,TRBV15,TRBJ2-4,.,CATSRDGTRENIQYF,TGTGCCACCAGCAGAGACGGGACAAGGGAAAACATTCAGTACTTC
.,TRBV20-1,TRBJ2-7,few,CSGSRFYEQYF,TGCAGTGGGTCGCGCTTCTACGAGCAGTACTTC
.,TRBV27,TRBJ1-1,.,CASFSYTEAFF,TGTGCCAGCTTTTCTTACACTGAAGCTTTCTTT
TRBD2,TRBV10-3,TRBJ2-1,few,CAISLREDNEQFF,TGTGCCATCAGTCTACGGGAGGACAATGAGCAGTTCTTC
.,TRBV7-8,TRBJ1-1,once,CASSFAGSTVTEAFF,TGTGCCAGCAGCTTCGCAGGGTCAACGGTAACTGAAGCTTTCTTT
.,TRBV28,TRBJ2-2,.,CASSPGAGELFF,TGTGCCAGCAGTCCCGGGGCCGGGGAGCTGTTTTTT
.,TRBV27,TRBJ1-4,.,CASSFLPGATNEKLFF,TGTGCCAGCAGTTTTCTCCCGGGTGCAACTAATGAAAAACTGTTTTTT
.,TRBV3-1/TRBV3-2,TRBJ1-5,.,CASSQYLAVSGGGGNQPQHF,TGTGCCAGCAGCCAATATTTGGCCGTTTCTGGGGGGGGAGGCAATCAGCCCCAGCATTTT
.,TRBV18,TRBJ2-1,.,CASSLFLYNEQFF,TGTGCCAGCTCACTCTTCCTATACAATGAGCAGTTCTTC
.,TRBV29-1,TRBJ2-3,once,CSSRLGRRGTDTQYF,TGCAGCTCAAGATTGGGGCGCCGGGGCACAGATACGCAGTATTTT
TRBD1,TRBV19,TRBJ1-1,few,CASSIGDRVNTEAFF,TGTGCCAGTAGTATTGGGGACAGGGTGAACACTGAAGCTTTCTTT
.,TRBV5-1,TRBJ2-4,.,CASSLEAGAWNIQYF,TGCGCCAGCAGCTTGGAGGCAGGGGCATGGAACATTCAGTACTTC
TRBD2,TRBV3-1/TRBV3-2,TRBJ2-3,.,CASSQDLAGGPPDTQYF,TGTGCCAGCAGCCAAGATCTGGCGGGGGGGCCCCCAGATACGCAGTATTTT
.,TRBV5-1,TRBJ2-7,.,CASSFSVNYEQYF,TGCGCCAGCAGCTTCTCAGTAAACTACGAGCAGTACTTC
.,TRBV11-2,TRBJ1-5,.,CASSLAGANQPQHF,TGTGCCAGCAGCTTAGCAGGTGCTAATCAGCCCCAGCATTTT
.,TRBV27,TRBJ1-3,.,CASSLSDRRANTIYF,TGTGCCAGCAGTTTAAGTGATAGGAGGGCAAACACCATATATTTT
.,TRBV7-6,TRBJ2-2,.,CASSLGGPNTGELFF,TGTGCCAGCAGCTTAGGCGGGCCGAACACCGGGGAGCTGTTTTTT
.,TRBV7-2,TRBJ1-4,.,CASSSGPNEKLFF,TGTGCCAGCAGCTCAGGTCCTAATGAAAAACTGTTTTTT
TRBD1,TRBV14,TRBJ2-7,.,CASSLTGRPREQYF,TGTGCCAGCAGCCTGACAGGGAGACCTCGCGAGCAGTACTTC
TRBD1,TRBV4-2,TRBJ1-1,.,CASSHSGTGVTEAFF,TGTGCCAGCAGCCATTCCGGGACAGGGGTCACTGAAGCTTTCTTT
.,TRBV19,TRBJ2-3,.,CASSMGGGTDTQYF,TGTGCCAGTAGTATGGGGGGAGGCACAGATACGCAGTATTTT
.,TRBV12-3/TRBV12-4,TRBJ1-3,.,CASSGQMENTIYF,TGTGCCAGCTCTGGACAGATGGAGAACACCATATATTTT
TRBD2,TRBV11-2,TRBJ2-1,.,CASSSGTSGGAYNEQFF,TGTGCCAGCAGCTCAGGGACTAGCGGGGGGGCCTACAATGAGCAGTTCTTC
TRBD1,TRBV6-4,TRBJ2-6,once,CASSEHGQGVTGANVLTF,TGTGCCAGCAGTGAGCACGGACAGGGGGTGACTGGGGCCAACGTCCTGACTTTC
.,TRBV5-6,TRBJ2-1,.,CASILADSRYNEQFF,TGTGCCAGCATTCTAGCTGACTCAAGATACAATGAGCAGTTCTTC
.,TRBV14,TRBJ2-7,.,CASSGLSSYEQYF,TGTGCCAGCAGCGGACTAAGCTCCTACGAGCAGTACTTC
TRBD2,TRBV18,TRBJ2-2,.,CASSPSWLAGGPANTGELFF,TGTGCCAGCTCACCGAGTTGGCTAGCGGGGGGGCCCGCGAACACCGGGGAGCTGTTTTTT
.,TRBV5-1,TRBJ1-3,once,CASSLEMQGQRNTIYF,TGCGCCAGCAGCTTGGAGATGCAGGGGCAGAGAAACACCATATATTTT
.,TRBV21-1,TRBJ2-3,.,CASSKEGTLRQYF,TGTGCCAGCAGCAAAGAAGGGACTTTACGGCAGTATTTT
TRBD1,TRBV3-1/TRBV3-2,TRBJ2-5,.,CASSRKDRAETQYF,TGTGCCAGCAGCCGAAAAGACAGGGCAGAGACCCAGTACTTC
.,TRBV5-1,TRBJ1-1,.,CASSLTAPVVHTEAFF,TGCGCCAGCAGCTTGACAGCTCCCGTGGTACACACTGAAGCTTTCTTT
.,TRBV3-1/TRBV3-2,TRBJ1-2,.,CASSPRGNYGYTF,TGTGCCAGCAGCCCCAGGGGTAACTATGGCTACACCTTC
TRBD1,TRBV7-8,TRBJ1-5,.,CASSSQGGGNQPQHF,TGTGCCAGCAGCTCCCAGGGGGGTGGCAATCAGCCCCAGCATTTT
.,TRBV7-9,TRBJ1-1,.,CASSSPGGGFMNTEAFF,TGTGCCAGCAGCTCCCCCGGGGGGGGTTTTATGAACACTGAAGCTTTCTTT